This T cell receptor beta chain was documented in a study of OX40 agonist ivuxolimab in advanced cancers. As for the study in general: Patients enrolled in dose escalation were diagnosed with hepatocellular carcinoma, melanoma, renal cell or head and neck cancer. Participants could have had prior anti-PD-1, anti-PD-L1 or anti-CTLA-4 therapy, and approximately 37% had some.

On cycle 4 day 1 and cycle 7 day 1, as well as at baseline, blood was sampled. Using immunoSEQ multiplex PCR, the repertoire was profiled, and TCRdb retains in-frame clones only, with some absent. The sample includes fewer than 55,000 clones, approximately 81% of them seen just once. The germline V gene encodes CDR1 SGDLS and CDR2 YYNGEE. CDR3 length: 14 residues. The ends were cut back, 4 bases at V and 2 bases at J, with 12 bases in the middle. The V call is TRBV9, the J call TRBJ1-1, with D unresolved. Sequenced here: CD4+ or CD8+ T cells sorted from blood, sampled in a trial of the OX40 agonist ivuxolimab. This sequence originates from an adult with an advanced solid tumor such as melanoma, head and neck, liver or kidney cancer. The CDR3 DNA follows: TGTGCCAGCAGCCCCGGATGGGGAAACACTGAAGCTTTCTTT. Protein: CASSPGWGNTEAFF.